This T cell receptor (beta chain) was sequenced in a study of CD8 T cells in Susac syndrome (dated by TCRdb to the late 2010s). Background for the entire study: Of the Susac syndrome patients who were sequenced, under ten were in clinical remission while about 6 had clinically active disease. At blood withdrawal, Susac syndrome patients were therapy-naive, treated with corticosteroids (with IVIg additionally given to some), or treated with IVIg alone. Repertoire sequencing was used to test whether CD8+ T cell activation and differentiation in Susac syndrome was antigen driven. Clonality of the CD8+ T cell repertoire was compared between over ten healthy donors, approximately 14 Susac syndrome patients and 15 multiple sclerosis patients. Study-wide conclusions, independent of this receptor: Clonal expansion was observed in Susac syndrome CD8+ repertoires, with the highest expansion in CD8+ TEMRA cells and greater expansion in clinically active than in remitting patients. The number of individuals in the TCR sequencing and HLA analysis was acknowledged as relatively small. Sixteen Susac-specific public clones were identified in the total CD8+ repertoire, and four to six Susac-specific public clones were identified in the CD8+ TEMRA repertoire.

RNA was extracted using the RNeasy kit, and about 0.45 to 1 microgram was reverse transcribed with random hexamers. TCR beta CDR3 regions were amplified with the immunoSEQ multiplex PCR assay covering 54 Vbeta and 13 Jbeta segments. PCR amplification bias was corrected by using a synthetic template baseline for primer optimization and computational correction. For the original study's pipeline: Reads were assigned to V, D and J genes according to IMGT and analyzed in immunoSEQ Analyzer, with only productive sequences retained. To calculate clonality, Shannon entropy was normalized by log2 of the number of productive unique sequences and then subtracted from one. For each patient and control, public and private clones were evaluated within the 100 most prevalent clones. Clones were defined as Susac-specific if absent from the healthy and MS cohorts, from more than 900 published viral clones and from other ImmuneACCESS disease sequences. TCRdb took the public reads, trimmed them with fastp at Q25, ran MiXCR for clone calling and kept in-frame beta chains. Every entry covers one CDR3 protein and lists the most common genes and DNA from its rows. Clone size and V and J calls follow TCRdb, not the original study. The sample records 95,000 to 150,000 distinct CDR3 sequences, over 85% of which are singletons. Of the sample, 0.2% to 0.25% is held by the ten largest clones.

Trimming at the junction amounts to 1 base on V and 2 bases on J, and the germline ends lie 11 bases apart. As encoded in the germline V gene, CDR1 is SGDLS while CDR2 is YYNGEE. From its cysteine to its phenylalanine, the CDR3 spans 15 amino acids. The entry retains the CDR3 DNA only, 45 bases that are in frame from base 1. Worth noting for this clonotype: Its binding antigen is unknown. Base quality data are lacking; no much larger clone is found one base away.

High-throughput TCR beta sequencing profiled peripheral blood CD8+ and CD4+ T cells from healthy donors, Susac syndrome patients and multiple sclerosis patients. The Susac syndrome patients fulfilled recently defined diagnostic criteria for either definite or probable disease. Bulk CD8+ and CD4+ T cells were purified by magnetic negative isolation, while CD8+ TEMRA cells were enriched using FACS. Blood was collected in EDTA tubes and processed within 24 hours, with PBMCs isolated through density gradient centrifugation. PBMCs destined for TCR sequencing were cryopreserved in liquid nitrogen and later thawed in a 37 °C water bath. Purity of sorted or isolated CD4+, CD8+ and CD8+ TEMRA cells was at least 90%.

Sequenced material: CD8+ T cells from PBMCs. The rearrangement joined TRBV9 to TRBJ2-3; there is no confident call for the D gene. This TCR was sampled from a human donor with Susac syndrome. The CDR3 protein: CASSVQASLTDTQYF. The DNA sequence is TGTGCCAGCAGCGTACAGGCGTCACTCACAGATACGCAGTATTTT. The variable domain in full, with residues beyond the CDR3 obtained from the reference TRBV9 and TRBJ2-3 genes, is DSGVTQTPKHLITATGQRVTLRCSPRSGDLSVYWYQQSLDQGLQFLIQYYNGEERAKGNILERFSAQQFPDLHSELNLSSLELGDSALYFCASSVQASLTDTQYFGPGTRLTVL.